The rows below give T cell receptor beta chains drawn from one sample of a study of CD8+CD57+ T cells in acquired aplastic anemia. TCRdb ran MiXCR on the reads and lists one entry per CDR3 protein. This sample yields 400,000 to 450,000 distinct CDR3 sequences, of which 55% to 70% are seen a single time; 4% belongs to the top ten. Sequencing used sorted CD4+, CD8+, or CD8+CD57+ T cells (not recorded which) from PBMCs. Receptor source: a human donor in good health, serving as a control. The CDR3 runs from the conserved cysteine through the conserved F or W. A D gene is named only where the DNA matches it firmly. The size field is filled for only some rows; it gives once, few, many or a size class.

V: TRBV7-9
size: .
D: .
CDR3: CASSLDGNYYF

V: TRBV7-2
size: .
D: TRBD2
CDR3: CASSFELAGALRAQYF

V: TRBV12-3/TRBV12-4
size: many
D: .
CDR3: CASSQFQGNTIYF

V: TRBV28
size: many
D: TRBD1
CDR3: CASSSDRVHTEAFF

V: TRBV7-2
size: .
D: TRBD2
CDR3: CASSLAFGGASGEQFF

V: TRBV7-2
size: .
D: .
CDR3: CASSVSRASYAQHF

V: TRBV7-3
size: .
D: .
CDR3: CASSERGGGSETQYF

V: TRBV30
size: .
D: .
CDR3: CAWSWGANTDTQYF

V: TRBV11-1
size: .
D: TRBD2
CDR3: CASSANPRLAGVRETQYF

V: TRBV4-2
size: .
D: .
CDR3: CASSQAVGTGYEQYF

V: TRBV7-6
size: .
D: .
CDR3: CASSLEHRQNTGANVLTF

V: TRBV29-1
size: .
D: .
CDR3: CSVGVGRNKHHFF

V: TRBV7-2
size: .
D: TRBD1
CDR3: CASSQDRMNEKLFF

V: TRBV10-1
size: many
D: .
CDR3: CASSESQGGSDTQYF

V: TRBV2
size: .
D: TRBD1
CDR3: CASSSTGTAISRHHF

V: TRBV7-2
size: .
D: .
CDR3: CASSLVFTQPQHF

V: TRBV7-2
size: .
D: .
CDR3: CASSPREATYEQYF

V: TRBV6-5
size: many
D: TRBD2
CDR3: CASSRGGSSYEQYF

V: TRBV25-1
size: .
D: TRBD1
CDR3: CASRRDRDHEQYF

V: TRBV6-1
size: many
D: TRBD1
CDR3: CASSADRGRLSNEKLFF